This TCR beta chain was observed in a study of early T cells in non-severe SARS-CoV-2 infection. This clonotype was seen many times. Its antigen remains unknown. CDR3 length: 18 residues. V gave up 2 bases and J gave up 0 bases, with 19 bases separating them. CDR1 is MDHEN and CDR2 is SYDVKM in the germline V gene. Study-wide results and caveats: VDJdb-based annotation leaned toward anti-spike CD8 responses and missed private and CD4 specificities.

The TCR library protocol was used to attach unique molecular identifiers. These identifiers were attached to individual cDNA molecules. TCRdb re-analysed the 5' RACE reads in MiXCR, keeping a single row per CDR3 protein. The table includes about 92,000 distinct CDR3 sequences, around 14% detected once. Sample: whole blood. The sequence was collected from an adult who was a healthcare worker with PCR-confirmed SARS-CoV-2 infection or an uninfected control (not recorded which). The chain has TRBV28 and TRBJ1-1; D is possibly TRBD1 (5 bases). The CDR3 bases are TGTGCCAGCAGTTTAGGCCCGGGACGGAGTTTCATGAACACTGAAGCTTTCTTT. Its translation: CASSLGPGRSFMNTEAFF.